This TCR beta chain originates from a study of T cell responses to AZD1222 COVID-19 vaccine (dated by TCRdb to the early 2020s). In terms of the full investigation: AZD1222 recipients with second doses at about 4 weeks or about 12 weeks were pooled, because spike-specific TCR depth and breadth did not differ between schedules. Trial participants were enrolled by age into 18-55, 56-69 and 70-plus year subgroups, with roughly 160, 29 and 62 TCR-sequenced participants respectively. TCR sequencing was performed for 230 to 250 trial participants, of whom about 210 were given two doses of AZD1222 and around 26 were given two doses of MenACWY control vaccine. The study at large found these results: Reportedly, close to half of the unique spike-specific TCRs recognized epitopes lying outside the regions that are mutated in the B.1.351 and B.1.1.7 variants. Because no day 14 peak-response samples were available, repertoires were characterized only after the peak T cell response. Conclusions about previously exposed vaccinees are limited, since just a handful of AZD1222 recipients were seropositive for SARS-CoV-2 at baseline. In the small 56-69-year group, the increase in depth fell short of significance, most likely because of low power. The whole spike protein was spanned by vaccine-associated CD4 TCRs, and dominant responses were seen in regions 160-218 and 743-854. After two AZD1222 doses, both the breadth and the depth of spike-specific TCRs were significantly higher than at day 0 and than in MenACWY recipients. Most participants were white British and females outnumbered males, and the authors suggested that clonal diversity may have been underestimated.

The CDR3 regions of human TCRbeta chains were analyzed by immunosequencing. The authors' pipeline ran thus. TCRs in the repertoires were compared against a reference library of SARS-CoV-2-specific TCRs that had been generated with the MIRA antigen-specificity platform. Breadth was defined as the fraction of unique TCRs that were SARS-CoV-2-associated, and depth was defined as the fraction of total T cells that were SARS-CoV-2-associated. Each spike-specific TCR was assigned to its reactive spike region and to a CD4 or CD8 class using the MIRA data. Log10-transformed breadth and depth values were compared by one-way ANOVA with Sidak's multiple comparisons tests. This is the immuneACCESS table as TCRdb keeps it, with only in-frame sequences that have V and J called. A part of the clones is gone; compared with another copy, unresolved V genes explain less than half, and the rest is unexplained. For V, J and clone size, that table is used; D and trimming come from the DNA. The sample includes about 110,000 clones, with around 90% observed a single time. The biggest ten clones account for roughly 7.6% of the sample.

The CDR3 holds 13 amino acids from the cysteine to the phenylalanine. Only the CDR3 portion is preserved as DNA: 39 bases, with reading frame beginning at the first base. From a lookup of the germline V gene, CDR1 and CDR2 are SGHDN and FVKESK. V gives up 0 bases and J gives up 4 bases, and the segment between their germline ends measures 4 bases. Remarks on this clone: Its target antigen remains unknown. No much larger clonotype is one base removed from it; base qualities were not supplied.

The time point label of this sample denotes: baseline before first vaccination. Vaccinee samples came from UK trials COV001 and COV002, including a single-blind randomized controlled phase 2/3 trial of AZD1222 (ChAdOx1 nCoV-19) in healthy adults. Trial participant PBMC samples were collected at day 0 and day 28 after the second dose for TCRbeta chain sequencing. The input for sequencing was peripheral blood, taken on day 0 of AZD1222 vaccination. The TCR comes from an adult in good health. The rearranged chain carries TRBV14 and TRBJ2-1; the D gene lacks a confident call. The nucleotide sequence reads TGTGCCAGCAGCCAAGAAGAGTACAATGAGCAGTTCTTC. It translates to CASSQEEYNEQFF. Where the CDR3 stops, the reference TRBV14 and TRBJ2-1 genes take over; the full variable domain is EAGVTQFPSHSVIEKGQTVTLRCDPISGHDNLYWYRRVMGKEIKFLLHFVKESKQDESGMPNNRFLAERTGGTYSTLKVQPAELEDSGVYFCASSQEEYNEQFFGPGTRLTVL.